Following are 7 T cell receptor beta chains from one sample sequenced in a study of technical replicates of blood from a few donors. Libraries were prepared by immunoSEQ multiplex PCR; TCRdb keeps only in-frame clonotypes and omits some of them. Of tens of thousands of clones in the sample, roughly 92% were seen once. Specimen: T cells isolated from PBMCs. All receptors come from a human donor in good health.

The J gene is TRBJ2-7, the V gene TRBV15; 9 bases align to TRBD2. Germline CDR1 is LNHNV and CDR2 is YYDKDF (reference sequence). The CDR3 length is 15 residues. The trim removed 3 bases at V and 3 bases at J, leaving 6 bases unmatched. The CDR3 sequence: CATSSPPSGNYEQYF. CDR3 in DNA: TGTGCCACCAGCAGCCCCCCTAGCGGGAACTACGAGCAGTACTTC.

The CDR3 region has the DNA TGTGCCAGCAGTCCCAGGGGATTTGGGGAAAAACTGTTTTTT. Translation: CASSPRGFGEKLFF. The V and J genes are TRBV27 and TRBJ1-4, with a possible D match to TRBD1 (6 bases). CDR1 MNHEY and CDR2 SMNVEV come from the germline V gene (reference sequence). Trimming removed 5 bases at V and 8 bases at J, with 15 bases between. The CDR3 sequence is 14 residues long.

The CDR3 DNA reads as TGTGCCACCAGAGAGGTGGGAGGTGGGCAGCCCCAGCATTTT. Translating it yields CATREVGGGQPQHF. The genes are TRBV15 and TRBJ1-5; D not resolved. Trimming took off 6 bases at V and 7 bases at J, with 16 bases between the two ends. The germline gives CDR1 LNHNV, CDR2 YYDKDF (reference sequence). This CDR3 region has 14 residues.

This clone is a singleton in its sample. The CDR3 sequence is CASTPSGLYNEQFF. The CDR3 region has the DNA TGTGCCAGCACCCCTAGCGGTTTATACAATGAGCAGTTCTTC. This rearrangement joins TRBV7-2 to TRBJ2-1, with 7 bases lining up with TRBD2. This CDR3 has 14 residues. Germline CDR1 reads SGHTA; CDR2 reads FQGNSA. V shed 7 bases, J shed 4 bases, and the junction held 7 bases outside the gene matches.

The chain uses TRBV7-2 and TRBJ1-1; TRBD1 is a possible D gene (5 bases). Deletions cut 3 bases from V and 4 bases from J, with 15 bases between. CDR3 length: 15 amino acids. Germline lookup yields CDR1 SGHTA and CDR2 FQGNSA. For the CDR3, the DNA is TGTGCCAGCAGCTTTTCTTCGGGGGGAGGCACTGAAGCTTTCTTT. Encoded protein: CASSFSSGGGTEAFF.

The chain employs TRBV7-3 and TRBJ1-1; D might be TRBD1 (6 bases). Trimming took off 1 base at V and 5 bases at J, with 14 bases between the two ends. The germline gives CDR1 SGHTA, CDR2 FQGTGA. The CDR3 length is 15 residues. The CDR3 DNA follows: TGTGCCAGCAGCTTAAACGGGCAGGGGCAGACTGAAGCTTTCTTT. Amino acid sequence: CASSLNGQGQTEAFF.

V usage is TRBV11-2 and J usage is TRBJ1-4; tentative D call: TRBD1 (5 bases). The CDR3 loop spans 15 amino acids. Germline V gene data show CDR1 as SGHAT and CDR2 as FQNNGV. Between the trimmed V and J ends, which lost 5 bases and 6 bases, there was a span of 16 bases. The CDR3 bases are TGTGCCAGCAGCCCGCCGGGACGGGAGTATGAAAAACTGTTTTTT. Encoded protein: CASSPPGREYEKLFF.